The entry below describes one T cell receptor beta chain. Its antigen is undetermined. Measured with immunoSEQ multiplex PCR; TCRdb has only the in-frame clones, and not every one. The sample holds around 100,000 clones, less than 95% seen once. The entry originates in a study of OX40 agonist ivuxolimab in advanced cancers. The CDR3 is 14 amino acids. Trimming at V came to 2 bases and at J to 4 bases, leaving 3 bases not matched to a gene. Per the germline V gene, CDR1 is MNHEY and CDR2 is SMNVEV (reference sequence). General study results and limits: Expanded clones belonging to CD8+ T cells outnumbered, on average, those of CD4+.

J is TRBJ2-3 and V is TRBV27; the match to TRBD2 covers 7 bases. This specimen was CD4+ or CD8+ T cells sorted from blood, taken in a trial of the OX40 agonist ivuxolimab. This sequence was found in an adult with an advanced solid tumor such as melanoma, head and neck, liver or kidney cancer. CDR3 sequence: CASSLKGGADTQYF. The CDR3 DNA reads TGTGCCAGCAGTTTAAAGGGAGGGGCAGATACGCAGTATTTT.